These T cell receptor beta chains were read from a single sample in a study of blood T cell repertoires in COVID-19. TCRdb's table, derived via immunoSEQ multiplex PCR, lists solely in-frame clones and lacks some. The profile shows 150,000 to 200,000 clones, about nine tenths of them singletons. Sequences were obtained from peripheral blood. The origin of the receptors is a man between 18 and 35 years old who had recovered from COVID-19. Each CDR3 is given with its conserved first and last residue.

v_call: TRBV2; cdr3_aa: CASSETLPGRALSYEQYF
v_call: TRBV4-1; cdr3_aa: CASSQPDRGRSNTEAFF
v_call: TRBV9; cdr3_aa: CASSGGVRDRTEAFF
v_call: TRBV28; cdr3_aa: CASSLRGDRGWRDTEAFF
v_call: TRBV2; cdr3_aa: CASRGQGTTEAFF
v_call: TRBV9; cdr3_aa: CASSGRGWGTDTQYF
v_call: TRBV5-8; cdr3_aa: CASSLGQGVEKLFF
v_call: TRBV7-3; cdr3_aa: CASSPGGSTDTQYF
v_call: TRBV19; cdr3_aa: CASSGNRGKNSPLHF
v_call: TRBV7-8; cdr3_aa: CASSLAVGDRDEQFF
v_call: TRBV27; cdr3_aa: CASNRLAGEEQFF
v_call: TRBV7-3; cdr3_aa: CASSLTLVEINEQFF
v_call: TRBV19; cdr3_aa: CASSSGLVGNEQFF
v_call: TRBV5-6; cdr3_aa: CASSEQGRGFSHEQYF
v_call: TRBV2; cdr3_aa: CASIPTSGILDTQYF
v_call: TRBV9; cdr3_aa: CASSGTGRVEQFF
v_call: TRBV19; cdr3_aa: CASSTRLAGGTDTQYF
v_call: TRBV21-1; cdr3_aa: CASSAQGISGYTF
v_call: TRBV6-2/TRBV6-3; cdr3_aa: CASSPRARGNQPQHF
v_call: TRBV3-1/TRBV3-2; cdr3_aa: CASSQPPGVLGSTDTQYF